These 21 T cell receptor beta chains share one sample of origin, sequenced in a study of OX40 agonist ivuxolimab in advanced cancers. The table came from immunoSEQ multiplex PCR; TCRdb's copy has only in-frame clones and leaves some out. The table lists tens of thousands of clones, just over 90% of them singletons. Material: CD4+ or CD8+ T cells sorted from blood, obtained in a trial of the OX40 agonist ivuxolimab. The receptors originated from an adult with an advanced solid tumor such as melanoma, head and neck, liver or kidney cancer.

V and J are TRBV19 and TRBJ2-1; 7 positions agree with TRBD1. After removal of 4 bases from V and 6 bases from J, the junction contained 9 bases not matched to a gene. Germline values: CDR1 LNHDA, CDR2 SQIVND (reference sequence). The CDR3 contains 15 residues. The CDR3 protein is CASSKSQGLINEQFF. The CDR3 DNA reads TGTGCCAGTAGTAAATCACAGGGGCTAATCAATGAGCAGTTCTTC.

The CDR3 DNA reads TGCGCCAGCAGCCAAGCCGCCGGGACAGGGGGCTACGAGCAGTACTTC. It specifies CASSQAAGTGGYEQYF. This sequence joins TRBV4-3 and TRBJ2-7; 11 nucleotides line up with TRBD1. Germline-derived CDR1 and CDR2 are LGHNA and YSLEER. The CDR3 spans 16 residues. Germline trimming cut 1 base from V and 3 bases from J; bases unmatched to any gene: 5.

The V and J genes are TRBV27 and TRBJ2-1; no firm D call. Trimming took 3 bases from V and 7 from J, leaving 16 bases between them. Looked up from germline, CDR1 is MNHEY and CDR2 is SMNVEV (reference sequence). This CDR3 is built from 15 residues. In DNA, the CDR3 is TGTGCCAGCAGTTTTTTGCCCCTCACGGGTAATGAGCAGTTCTTC. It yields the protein CASSFLPLTGNEQFF.

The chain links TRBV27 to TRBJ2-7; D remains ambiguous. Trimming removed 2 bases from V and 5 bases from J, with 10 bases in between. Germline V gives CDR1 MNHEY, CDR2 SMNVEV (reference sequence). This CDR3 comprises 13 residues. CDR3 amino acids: CASSLQALNEQYF. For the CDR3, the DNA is TGTGCCAGCAGTTTACAGGCACTGAACGAGCAGTACTTC.

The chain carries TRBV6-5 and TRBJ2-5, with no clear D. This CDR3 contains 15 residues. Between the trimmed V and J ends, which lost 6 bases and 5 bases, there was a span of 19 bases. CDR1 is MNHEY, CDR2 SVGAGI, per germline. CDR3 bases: TGTGCCAGCAGGGTCGAAATGGACGGCCTGGAGACCCAGTACTTC. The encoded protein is CASRVEMDGLETQYF.

CDR3 nucleotides: TGTGCCAGCAGCTACGGCAATGAGCAGTTCTTC. Its protein is CASSYGNEQFF. The rearrangement links TRBV7-6 to TRBJ2-1; no clear D gene. The germline V gene has CDR1 SGHVS and CDR2 FNYEAQ. Trimming removed 4 bases at V and 6 bases at J, with 4 bases between. The CDR3 is made up of 11 amino acids.

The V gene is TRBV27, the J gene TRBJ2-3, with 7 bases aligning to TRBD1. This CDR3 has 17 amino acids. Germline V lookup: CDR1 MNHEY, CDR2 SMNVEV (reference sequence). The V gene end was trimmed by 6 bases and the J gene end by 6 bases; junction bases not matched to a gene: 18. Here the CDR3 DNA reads TGTGCCAGCAGAAGCCCCCTTGAAGGGGGCATGGTTGATACGCAGTATTTT. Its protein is CASRSPLEGGMVDTQYF.

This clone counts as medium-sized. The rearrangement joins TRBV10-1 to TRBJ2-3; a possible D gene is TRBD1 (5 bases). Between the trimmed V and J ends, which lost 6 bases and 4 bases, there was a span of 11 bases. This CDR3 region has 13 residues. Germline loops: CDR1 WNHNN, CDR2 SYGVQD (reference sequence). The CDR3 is CASRPWGPDTQYF. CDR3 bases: TGCGCCAGCAGGCCCTGGGGCCCAGATACGCAGTATTTT.

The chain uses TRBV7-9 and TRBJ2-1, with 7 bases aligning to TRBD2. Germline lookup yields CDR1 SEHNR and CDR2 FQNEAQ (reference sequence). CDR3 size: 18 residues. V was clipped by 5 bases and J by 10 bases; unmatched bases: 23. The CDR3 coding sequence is TGTGCCAGCAGCGGTCTAGCGGACTTACCAGCCCCAAACACAGAGCAGTTCTTC. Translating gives CASSGLADLPAPNTEQFF.

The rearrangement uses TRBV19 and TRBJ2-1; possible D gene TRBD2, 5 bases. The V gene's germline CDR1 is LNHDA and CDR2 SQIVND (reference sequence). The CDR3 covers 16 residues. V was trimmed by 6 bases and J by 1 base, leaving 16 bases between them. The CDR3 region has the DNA TGTGCCAGTAGCCCTCGTAATAGCGAATCCTACAATGAGCAGTTCTTC. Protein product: CASSPRNSESYNEQFF.

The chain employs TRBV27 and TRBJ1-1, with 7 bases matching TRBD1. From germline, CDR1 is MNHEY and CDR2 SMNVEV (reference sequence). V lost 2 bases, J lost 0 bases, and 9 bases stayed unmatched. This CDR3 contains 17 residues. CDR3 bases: TGTGCCAGCAGTTTAATCCCCCCGGGACAGATGAACACTGAAGCTTTCTTT. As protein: CASSLIPPGQMNTEAFF.

CDR3 protein: CASSRRLAGDDTQYF. The CDR3 nucleotides are TGTGCCAGCAGTCGAAGACTAGCGGGTGATGATACGCAGTATTTT. The chain joins TRBV28 to TRBJ2-3, with 10 positions matching TRBD2. CDR1 and CDR2 (germline): MDHEN, SYDVKM. Unmatched junction bases numbered 8, after V lost 5 bases and J lost 6 bases. This CDR3 has 15 amino acids.

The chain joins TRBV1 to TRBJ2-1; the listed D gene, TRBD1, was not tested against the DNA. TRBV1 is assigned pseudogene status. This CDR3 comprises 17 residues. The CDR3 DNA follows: TGCACCAGCAGCCACAAACCCGCCGAGTGGGCGTACAATGAGCAGTTCTTC. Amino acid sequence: CTSSHKPAEWAYNEQFF.

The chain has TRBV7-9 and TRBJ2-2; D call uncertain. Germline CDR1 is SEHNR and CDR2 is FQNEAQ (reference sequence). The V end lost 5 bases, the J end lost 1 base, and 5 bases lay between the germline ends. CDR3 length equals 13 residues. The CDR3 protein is CASSPWNTGELFF. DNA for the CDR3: TGTGCCAGCAGCCCCTGGAACACCGGGGAGCTGTTTTTT.

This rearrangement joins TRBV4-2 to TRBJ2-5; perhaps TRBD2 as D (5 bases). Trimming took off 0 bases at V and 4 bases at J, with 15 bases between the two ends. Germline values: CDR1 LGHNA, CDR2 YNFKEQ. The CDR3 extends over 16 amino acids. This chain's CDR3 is CASSQDGPDGGETQYF. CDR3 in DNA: TGTGCCAGCAGCCAAGATGGGCCCGATGGAGGAGAGACCCAGTACTTC.

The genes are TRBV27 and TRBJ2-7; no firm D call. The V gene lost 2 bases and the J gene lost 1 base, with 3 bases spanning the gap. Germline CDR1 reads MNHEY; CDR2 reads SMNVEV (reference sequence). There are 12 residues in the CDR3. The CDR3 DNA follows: TGTGCCAGCAGTTTAGGGTCCTACGAGCAGTACTTC. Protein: CASSLGSYEQYF.

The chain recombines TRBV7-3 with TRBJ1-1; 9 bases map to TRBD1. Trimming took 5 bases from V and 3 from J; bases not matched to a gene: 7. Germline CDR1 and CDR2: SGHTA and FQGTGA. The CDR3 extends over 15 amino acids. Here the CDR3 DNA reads TGTGCCAGCAGCCTGGGACAGGGAAGGGACACTGAAGCTTTCTTT. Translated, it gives CASSLGQGRDTEAFF.

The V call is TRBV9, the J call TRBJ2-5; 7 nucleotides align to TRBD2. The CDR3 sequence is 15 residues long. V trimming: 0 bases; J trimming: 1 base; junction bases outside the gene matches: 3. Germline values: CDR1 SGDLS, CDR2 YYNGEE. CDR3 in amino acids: CASSVAKRGQETQYF. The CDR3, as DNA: TGTGCCAGCAGCGTAGCTAAGCGGGGCCAAGAGACCCAGTACTTC.

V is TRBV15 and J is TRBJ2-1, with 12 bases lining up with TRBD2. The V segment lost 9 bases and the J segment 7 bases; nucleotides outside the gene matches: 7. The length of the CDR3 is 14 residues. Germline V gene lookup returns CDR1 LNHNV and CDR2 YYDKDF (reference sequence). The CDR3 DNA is TGTGCCACGACTGGACTAGCGGGATTTAATGAGCAGTTCTTC. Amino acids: CATTGLAGFNEQFF.

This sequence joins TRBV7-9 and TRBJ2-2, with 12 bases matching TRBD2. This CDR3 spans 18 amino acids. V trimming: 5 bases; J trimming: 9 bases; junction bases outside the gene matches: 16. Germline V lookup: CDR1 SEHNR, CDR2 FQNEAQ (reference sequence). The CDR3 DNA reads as TGTGCCAGCAGCCAAGCCGGGACAGCTAGCGGGAGGGCCAGGGAGCTGTTTTTT. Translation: CASSQAGTASGRARELFF.

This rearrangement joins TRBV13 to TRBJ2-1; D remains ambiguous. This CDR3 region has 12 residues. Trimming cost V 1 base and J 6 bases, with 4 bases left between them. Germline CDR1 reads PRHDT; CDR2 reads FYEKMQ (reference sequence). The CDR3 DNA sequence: TGTGCCAGCAGCTTAGAAGGCAATGAGCAGTTCTTC. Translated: CASSLEGNEQFF.